The entry that follows covers one T cell receptor (beta chain) sequence. The antigen remains undetermined. This sample stems from a study of cytomegalovirus exposure and HLA in healthy donors. Broader study findings: That first-cohort TCR clusters tended to co-occur in the roughly 110 validation repertoires was found in a later analysis. There were some public TCRs occurring in many donors, but most TCR sequences were rare. The listing of 150 to 200 TCR beta chains classed them as cytomegalovirus-associated.

The V and J ends lost 8 bases and 4 bases respectively, with 11 bases between them. CDR3 length: 12 amino acids. CDR1 and CDR2 (germline): MNHNS, SASEGT. This table comes from immunoSEQ multiplex PCR, and its TCRdb copy is limited to in-frame clones, with some not included. The table lists about 140,000 clones, roughly 92% of them singletons. The chain links TRBV6-1 to TRBJ1-2; possibly TRBD1 for D (6 bases). Sequenced material: PBMCs. This sequence originates from a man younger than 30 in good health and CMV-seronegative. CDR3 sequence: CASQDRIYGYTF. CDR3 nucleotide sequence: TGTGCCAGCCAAGACAGGATCTATGGCTACACCTTC.